Shown below are 2 T cell receptor beta chains from a single sample sequenced in a study of CXCR3-negative and CXCR3-positive naive CD8 T cells. Preparation of TRB cDNA libraries relied on 5' RACE carrying UMI labels. For each CDR3 protein, TCRdb gives one entry from its re-call of the 5' RACE reads, without DNA. The listing contains 40,000 to 45,000 distinct CDR3 sequences. Source material: memory CD8+ T cells from blood. The receptors were sampled from a human donor in good health. Some clones in this sample may be carry-over from other donors' samples.

The V call is TRBV18, the J call TRBJ2-1; TCRdb's D call, TRBD1, is unchecked because there is no DNA. Germline CDR1 KGHSH, CDR2 LQKENI. The CDR3 sequence is 17 residues long. CDR3 sequence reads: CASSQLSGTGPYNEQFF.

This chain links TRBV5-1 with TRBJ2-7; TCRdb selects TRBD1, and the lack of DNA leaves this call unchecked. Per the germline V gene, CDR1 is SGHRS and CDR2 is YFSETQ. The length of the CDR3 is 18 residues. CDR3: CASSLGFRRDRGAYEQYF.